The clone carrying this T cell receptor beta chain occurred a few times. The antigen is not known. The CDR3 is 16 residues long. V lost 5 bases, J lost 7 bases, and 11 bases stayed unmatched. CDR1 LNHNV and CDR2 YYDKDF come from the germline V gene (reference sequence). The entry originates in a study of CD8 T cells in ankylosing spondylitis. General study findings and limits: Past studies reported some motif variants in reactive arthritis synovial fluid and blood. A TCR beta motif made of 7 to 9 highly homologous variants seemed typical of ankylosing spondylitis blood. Relatively rare in peripheral blood, disease-linked clones were also CD8+.

Library preparation for TCR beta used quantitative 5'-RACE with molecular barcodes. TCRdb analysed the 5' RACE reads with MiXCR anew, one entry per CDR3 protein. The sample has fewer than 25,000 distinct CDR3 sequences; approximately 13% are singletons. The chain joins TRBV15 to TRBJ2-2; 9 nucleotides agree with TRBD2. The clonotype originates from a male donor with ankylosing spondylitis or in good health (not recorded which). Sequencing was done on a sample of blood. CDR3 nucleotide sequence: TGTGCCACCAGCGGGATAAGCGGGGGGCCAGGCGGGGAGCTGTTTTTT. This codes for CATSGISGGPGGELFF. Full variable domain (rest looked up from reference TRBV15 and TRBJ2-2): DAMVIQNPRYQVTQFGKPVTLSCSQTLNHNVMYWYQQKSSQAPKLLFHYYDKDFNNEADTPDNFQSRRPNTSFCFLDIRSPGLGDTAMYLCATSGISGGPGGELFFGEGSRLTVL.